The 5 T cell receptor beta chains given below trace back to one sample, sequenced in a study of cytomegalovirus exposure and HLA in healthy donors. Researchers ran the PCR with 60 Vbeta and 13 Jbeta primers. This table comes from immunoSEQ multiplex PCR, and its TCRdb copy is limited to in-frame clones, with some not included. The table has some 150,000 clones, almost 85% seen once; the top ten hold 5.5% to 6%. The source material was PBMCs. The receptors derive from a man under 40 in good health and CMV-seropositive.

The chain recombines TRBV19 with TRBJ1-2; D may be TRBD1 (5 bases). V gave up 1 base and J gave up 4 bases, with 13 bases separating them. In germline, CDR1 is LNHDA, CDR2 SQIVND (reference sequence). The CDR3 sequence is 15 residues long. As DNA, the CDR3 is TGTGCCAGTAGTATAGGGGGGGACCCGATCTATGGCTACACCTTC. This translates into CASSIGGDPIYGYTF.

This rearrangement joins TRBV6-5 to TRBJ2-2, with 7 bases aligning to TRBD2. CDR3 size: 16 residues. The germline CDR1 and CDR2 sequences are MNHEY and SVGAGI. The V segment lost 1 base and the J segment 2 bases; nucleotides outside the gene matches: 4. The CDR3 region is CASSYLLAPNTGELFF. In DNA form, the CDR3 reads TGTGCCAGCAGTTACTTACTAGCGCCCAACACCGGGGAGCTGTTTTTT.

This clone has a single count. The chain uses TRBV7-2 and TRBJ2-7; tentatively, D is TRBD2 (6 bases). This CDR3 has 15 residues. V was clipped by 5 bases and J by 7 bases, with 21 bases between them. Per the germline V gene, CDR1 is SGHTA and CDR2 is FQGNSA. In nucleotides, the CDR3 is TGTGCCAGCAGCCCGCCCCGGGGGACGGGTAGGGAGCAGTACTTC. This gives the protein CASSPPRGTGREQYF.

This clone was picked up a small number of times. This chain connects TRBV4-1 to TRBJ2-2, with 8 bases that match TRBD2. Germline V lookup: CDR1 MGHRA, CDR2 YSYEKL. V lost 0 bases and J lost 6; bases outside the gene matches: 6. The CDR3 is 16 amino acids. The CDR3 here is CASSQEQAGAAGELFF. CDR3 nucleotides: TGCGCCAGCAGCCAAGAGCAAGCGGGGGCTGCCGGGGAGCTGTTTTTT.

The genes are TRBV7-9 and TRBJ2-7; D may be TRBD2 (6 bases). Trimming shortened V by 6 bases and J by 6 bases, and 18 bases separated the two germline ends. In germline, CDR1 is SEHNR, CDR2 FQNEAQ (reference sequence). This CDR3 is 14 amino acids long. The DNA of the CDR3 is TGTGCCAGCAGTTCTTCCCGGGGGTATTTCGAGCAGTACTTC. This translates into CASSSSRGYFEQYF.